The T cell receptor (beta chain) under discussion was sequenced for a study of blood T cells in healthy people across ages. General observations from the study: Strong correlation was found linking TCR beta diversity to naive T cell percentage.

Per germline, CDR1 SGHTA and CDR2 FQGNSA. CDR3 length equals 14 residues. Trimming pared 4 bases from V and 5 bases from J, leaving 13 bases between. The second PCR ran roughly 7 to 11 cycles with a sample-barcoded 5' primer and J-beta primers. Template switching added a 12-random-nucleotide identifier to every cDNA molecule. One entry per CDR3 protein results from TCRdb running MiXCR on the 5' RACE reads. The sample contains roughly 2 million distinct CDR3 sequences, about 49% of which appear only once. This clonotype was detected a few times. Its matching antigen is unknown. V and J are TRBV7-2 and TRBJ2-3, with unresolved D. The sample was blood. This clonotype was sampled from a woman between 35 and 50 years old in good health. Written as DNA, the CDR3 is TGTGCCAGCAGCTACACCCGGTATGGAGATACGCAGTATTTT. Residues: CASSYTRYGDTQYF.